These 13 T cell receptor beta chains originate from one sample sequenced in a study of vaccination and CD4 T cells after COVID-19. As for treatment: approximately 9-day PBMC culture with coronavirus spike peptide pools or control peptides (ViraFEST assay). Researchers used the Oncomine TCR Beta short-read assay to sequence DNA from cultured CD4+ T cells. TCRdb reprocessed the PCR reads via MiXCR and lists one record per CDR3 protein. Among approximately 15,000 distinct CDR3 sequences listed, roughly 41% were seen once. The antigens of these receptors remain unknown. The sequencing used CD4+ T cells from blood, cultured in vitro, collected before SARS-CoV-2 vaccination. These receptors all stem from a human donor who had recovered from COVID-19.

The rearrangement uses TRBV20-1 and TRBJ2-7; no clear D gene. The CDR3 has 15 amino acids. CDR1 is DFQATT, CDR2 SNEGSKA, per germline (reference sequence). V was clipped by 0 bases and J by 5 bases, with 17 bases between them. The CDR3 DNA is TGCAGTGCTAGAGACTCACGACGGGCACGAAACGAGCAGTACTTC. As protein: CSARDSRRARNEQYF.

The rearrangement uses TRBV6-2 or TRBV6-3 and TRBJ2-1, with 16 positions matching TRBD2. Germline CDR1 reads MNHEY; CDR2 reads SVGEGT. The ends lost 0 bases at V and 8 bases at J; junction bases unmatched: 13. The CDR3 is 20 amino acids. The CDR3 region is CASSYSPPGLAGGPGDEQFF. Here the CDR3 DNA reads TGTGCCAGCAGTTACTCGCCACCGGGACTAGCGGGAGGGCCTGGGGATGAGCAGTTCTTC.

The rearrangement uses TRBV6-1 and TRBJ2-7; 12 bases agree with TRBD2. Germline V lookup: CDR1 MNHNS, CDR2 SASEGT. This CDR3 spans 15 amino acids. Germline trimming cut 6 bases from V and 4 bases from J; bases unmatched to any gene: 7. CDR3 sequence reads: CASSDRGLAGYEQYF. CDR3 sequence (DNA): TGTGCCAGCAGCGACCGTGGACTAGCGGGATACGAGCAGTACTTC.

CDR3 nucleotide sequence: TGCAGCCCCCTCCGGGTCGGGGATACGCAGTATTTT. This codes for CSPLRVGDTQYF. The chain links TRBV29-1 to TRBJ2-3; D not certain. This CDR3 has 12 residues. V lost 8 bases and J lost 6, with 15 bases in between. The germline V gene has CDR1 SQVTM and CDR2 ANQGSEA.

The chain recombines TRBV19 with TRBJ2-5; D possibly matches TRBD1 or TRBD2 (5 bases each). V was cut by 5 bases and J by 5 bases, with 12 bases left in between. The CDR3 runs 13 residues. Germline V gene sequence: CDR1 LNHDA, CDR2 SQIVND (reference sequence). CDR3 in DNA: TGTGCCAGTAGTGAGGGACCGGCGGAGACCCAGTACTTC. Translation gives CASSEGPAETQYF.

This clonotype was counted between two and nine times. The chain has TRBV4-1 and TRBJ1-2; possibly TRBD1 for D (5 bases). This CDR3 contains 16 residues. V was trimmed by 4 bases and J by 1 base, leaving 16 bases between them. Germline lookup yields CDR1 MGHRA and CDR2 YSYEKL. DNA of the CDR3: TGCGCCAGCAGCCTACTAACAGGATACAATAACTATGGCTACACCTTC. Residues: CASSLLTGYNNYGYTF.

The chain carries TRBV6-1 and TRBJ1-5; unclear D gene. The V gene's germline CDR1 is MNHNS and CDR2 SASEGT. With 6 bases removed from V and 5 bases from J, the gap between germline ends came to 11 bases. CDR3 size: 13 residues. CDR3 coding DNA: TGTGCCAGCAGGATTGGGAGGGATCAGCCCCAGCATTTT. It codes for CASRIGRDQPQHF.

This clonotype has a handful of counts. This chain connects TRBV6-1 to TRBJ1-5, with D maybe TRBD1 (5 bases). The V and J ends lost 3 bases and 6 bases respectively, with 12 bases between them. Germline lookup yields CDR1 MNHNS and CDR2 SASEGT. CDR3 length: 14 amino acids. CDR3 in DNA: TGTGCCAGCAGTGAGTCAGGGTCCTCTCAGCCCCAGCATTTT. Translated, it gives CASSESGSSQPQHF.

The chain uses TRBV20-1 and TRBJ2-7; 9 bases match TRBD1. The CDR3 is 14 residues long. V was clipped by 2 bases and J by 8 bases; unmatched bases: 10. The germline gives CDR1 DFQATT, CDR2 SNEGSKA (reference sequence). As DNA, the CDR3 is TGCAGTGCTAGACCCCCGGACAGGGGCCCCCAGCAGTACTTC. This encodes CSARPPDRGPQQYF.

V is TRBV7-2 and J is TRBJ1-2; D gene ambiguous. V was shortened by 7 bases and J by 0 bases, with 12 bases between the two germline ends. Looked up from germline, CDR1 is SGHTA and CDR2 is FQGNSA. CDR3 length equals 14 residues. The CDR3 sequence is CASTPGLSNYGYTF. The DNA of the CDR3 is TGTGCCAGCACCCCCGGGCTCTCTAACTATGGCTACACCTTC. Complete variable domain (other parts from reference TRBV7-2 and TRBJ1-2): GAGVSQSPSNKVTEKGKDVELRCDPISGHTALYWYRQSLGQGLEFLIYFQGNSAPDKSGLPSDRFSAERTGGSVSTLTIQRTQQEDSAVYLCASTPGLSNYGYTFGSGTRLTVV.

J is TRBJ2-2 and V is TRBV4-3, with no clear D. Trimming removed 0 bases at V and 0 bases at J, with 8 bases between. The CDR3 contains 16 residues. Germline CDR1 LGHNA, CDR2 YSLEER. The CDR3 DNA reads as TGCGCCAGCAGCCAAGAGGTAGGAGCGAACACCGGGGAGCTGTTTTTT. Encoded protein: CASSQEVGANTGELFF.

Worth noting for this clonotype: Sequence at one end of the junction differs from germline and may be a read error. The V gene is TRBV7-9, the J gene TRBJ1-6, with 10 bases that match TRBD1. Germline V CDR1 and CDR2: SEHNR, FQNEAQ (reference sequence). This CDR3 spans 14 amino acids. The chain's CDR3 is CASSLGGTGAPLYF. As DNA, the CDR3 is TGTGCCAGCAGCTTAGGGGGGACAGGGGCACCCCTCTACTTT.

The chain recombines TRBV7-2 with TRBJ2-1; tentative D call: TRBD2 (6 bases). The germline V and J ends were trimmed by 2 bases and 7 bases, with 12 bases remaining between them. CDR1 and CDR2 from the germline V gene are SGHTA and FQGNSA. The CDR3 runs 14 residues. The CDR3 spells CASSLFTSSNEQFF. In nucleotides, the CDR3 is TGTGCCAGCAGCTTATTTACTAGCTCGAATGAGCAGTTCTTC.